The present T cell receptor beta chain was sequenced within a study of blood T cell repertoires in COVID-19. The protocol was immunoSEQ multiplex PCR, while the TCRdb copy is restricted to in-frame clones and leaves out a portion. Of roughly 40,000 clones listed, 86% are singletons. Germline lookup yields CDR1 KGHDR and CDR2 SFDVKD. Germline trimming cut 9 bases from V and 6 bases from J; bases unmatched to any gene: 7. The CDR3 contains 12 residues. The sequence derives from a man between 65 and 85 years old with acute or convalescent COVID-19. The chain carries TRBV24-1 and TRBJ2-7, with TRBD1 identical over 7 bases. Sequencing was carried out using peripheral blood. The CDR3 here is CATGDRDGEQYF. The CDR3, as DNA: TGTGCCACCGGAGACAGGGATGGCGAGCAGTACTTC.